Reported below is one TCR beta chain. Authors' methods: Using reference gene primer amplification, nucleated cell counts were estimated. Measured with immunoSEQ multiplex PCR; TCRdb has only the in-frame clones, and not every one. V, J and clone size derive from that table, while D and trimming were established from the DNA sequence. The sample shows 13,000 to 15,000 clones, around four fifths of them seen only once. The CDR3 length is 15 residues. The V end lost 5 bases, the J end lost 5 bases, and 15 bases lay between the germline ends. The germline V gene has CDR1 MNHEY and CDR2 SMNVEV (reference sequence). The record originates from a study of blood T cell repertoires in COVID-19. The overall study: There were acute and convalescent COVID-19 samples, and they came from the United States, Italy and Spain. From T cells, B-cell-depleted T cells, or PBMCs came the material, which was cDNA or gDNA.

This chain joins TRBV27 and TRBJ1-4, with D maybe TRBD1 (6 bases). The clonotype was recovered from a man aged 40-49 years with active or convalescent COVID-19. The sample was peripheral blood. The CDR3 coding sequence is TGTGCCAGCAGTACCGGACAGAAACAAAATGAAAAACTGTTTTTT. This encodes CASSTGQKQNEKLFF.